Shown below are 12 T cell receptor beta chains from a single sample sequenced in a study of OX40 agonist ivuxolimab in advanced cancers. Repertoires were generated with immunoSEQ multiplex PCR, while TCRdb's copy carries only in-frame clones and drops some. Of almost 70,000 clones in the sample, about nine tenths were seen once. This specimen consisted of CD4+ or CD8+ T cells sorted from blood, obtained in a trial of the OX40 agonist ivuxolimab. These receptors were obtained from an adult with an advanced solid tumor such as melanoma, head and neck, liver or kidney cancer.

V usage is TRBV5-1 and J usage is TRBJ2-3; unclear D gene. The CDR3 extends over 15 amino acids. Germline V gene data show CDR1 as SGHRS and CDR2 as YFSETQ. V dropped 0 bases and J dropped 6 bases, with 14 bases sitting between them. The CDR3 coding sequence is TGCGCCAGCAGCTTGGAGGTGGCACCACATGATACGCAGTATTTT. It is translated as CASSLEVAPHDTQYF.

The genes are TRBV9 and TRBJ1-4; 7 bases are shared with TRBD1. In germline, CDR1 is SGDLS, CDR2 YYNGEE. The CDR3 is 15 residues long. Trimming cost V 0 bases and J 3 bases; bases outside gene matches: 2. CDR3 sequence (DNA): TGTGCCAGCAGCGTAGTAGGACAGGCTAATGAAAAACTGTTTTTT. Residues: CASSVVGQANEKLFF.

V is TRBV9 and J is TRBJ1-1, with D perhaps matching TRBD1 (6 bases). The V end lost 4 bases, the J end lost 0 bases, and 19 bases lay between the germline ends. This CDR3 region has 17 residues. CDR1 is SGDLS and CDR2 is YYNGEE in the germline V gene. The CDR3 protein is CASSQVDRRYMNTEAFF. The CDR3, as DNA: TGTGCCAGCAGCCAGGTGGACAGAAGATACATGAACACTGAAGCTTTCTTT.

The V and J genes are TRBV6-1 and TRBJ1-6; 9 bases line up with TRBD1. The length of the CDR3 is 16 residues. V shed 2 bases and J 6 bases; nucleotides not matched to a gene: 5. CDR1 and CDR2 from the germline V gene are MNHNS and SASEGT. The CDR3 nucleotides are TGTGCCAGCAGTGAATGGGGGGGACAGGGTAATTCACCCCTCCACTTT. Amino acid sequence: CASSEWGGQGNSPLHF.

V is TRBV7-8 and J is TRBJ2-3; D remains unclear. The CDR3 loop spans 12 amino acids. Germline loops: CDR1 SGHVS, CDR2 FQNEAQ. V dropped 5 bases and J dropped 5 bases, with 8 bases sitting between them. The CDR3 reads CASSQPGDTQYF. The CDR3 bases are TGTGCCAGCAGCCAACCGGGAGATACGCAGTATTTT.

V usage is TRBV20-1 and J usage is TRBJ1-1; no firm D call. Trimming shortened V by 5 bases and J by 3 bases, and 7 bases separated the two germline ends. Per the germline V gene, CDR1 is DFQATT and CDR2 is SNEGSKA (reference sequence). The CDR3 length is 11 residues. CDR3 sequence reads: CSAFADTEAFF. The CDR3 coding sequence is TGCAGTGCTTTCGCGGACACTGAAGCTTTCTTT.

CDR3 region: CASSLFPTWGFHGYTF. For the CDR3, the DNA is TGTGCCAGCAGTCTATTCCCCACATGGGGATTTCATGGCTACACCTTC. The chain couples TRBV28 to TRBJ1-2; D call uncertain. In germline, CDR1 is MDHEN, CDR2 SYDVKM. This CDR3 is built from 16 residues. V was cut by 5 bases and J by 6 bases, with 22 bases left in between.

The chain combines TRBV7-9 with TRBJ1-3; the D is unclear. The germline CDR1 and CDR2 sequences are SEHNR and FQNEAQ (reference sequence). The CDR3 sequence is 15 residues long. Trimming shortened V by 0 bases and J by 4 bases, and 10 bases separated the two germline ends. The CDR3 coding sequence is TGTGCCAGCAGCTTAGCGCGGGGATTAGGAAACACCATATATTTT. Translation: CASSLARGLGNTIYF.

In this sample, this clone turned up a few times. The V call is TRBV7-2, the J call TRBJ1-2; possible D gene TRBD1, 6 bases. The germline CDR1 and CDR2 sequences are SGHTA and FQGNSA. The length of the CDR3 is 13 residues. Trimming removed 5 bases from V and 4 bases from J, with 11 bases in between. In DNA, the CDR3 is TGTGCCAGCAGCCGAGGGGGGGGCTATGGCTACACCTTC. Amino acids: CASSRGGGYGYTF. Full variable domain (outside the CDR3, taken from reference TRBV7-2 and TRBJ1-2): GAGVSQSPSNKVTEKGKDVELRCDPISGHTALYWYRQSLGQGLEFLIYFQGNSAPDKSGLPSDRFSAERTGGSVSTLTIQRTQQEDSAVYLCASSRGGGYGYTFGSGTRLTVV.

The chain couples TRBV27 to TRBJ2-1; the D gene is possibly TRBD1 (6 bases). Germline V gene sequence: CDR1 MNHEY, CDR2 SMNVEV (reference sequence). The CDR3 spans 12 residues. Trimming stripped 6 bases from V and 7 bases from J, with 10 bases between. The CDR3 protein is CASRQGENEQFF. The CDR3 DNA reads TGTGCCAGCAGACAGGGAGAGAATGAGCAGTTCTTC.

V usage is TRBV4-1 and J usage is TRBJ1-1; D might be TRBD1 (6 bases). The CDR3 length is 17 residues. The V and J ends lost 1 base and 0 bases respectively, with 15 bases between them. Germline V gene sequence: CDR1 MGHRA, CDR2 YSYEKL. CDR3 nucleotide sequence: TGCGCCAGCAGCCAAGGGAGGGCAGGGGCCATGAACACTGAAGCTTTCTTT. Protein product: CASSQGRAGAMNTEAFF.

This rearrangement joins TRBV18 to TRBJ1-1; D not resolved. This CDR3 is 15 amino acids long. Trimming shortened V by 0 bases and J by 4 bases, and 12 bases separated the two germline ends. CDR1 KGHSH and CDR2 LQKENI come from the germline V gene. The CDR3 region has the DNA TGTGCCAGCTCACCACCGGACGGCCGAGGCACTGAAGCTTTCTTT. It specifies CASSPPDGRGTEAFF.